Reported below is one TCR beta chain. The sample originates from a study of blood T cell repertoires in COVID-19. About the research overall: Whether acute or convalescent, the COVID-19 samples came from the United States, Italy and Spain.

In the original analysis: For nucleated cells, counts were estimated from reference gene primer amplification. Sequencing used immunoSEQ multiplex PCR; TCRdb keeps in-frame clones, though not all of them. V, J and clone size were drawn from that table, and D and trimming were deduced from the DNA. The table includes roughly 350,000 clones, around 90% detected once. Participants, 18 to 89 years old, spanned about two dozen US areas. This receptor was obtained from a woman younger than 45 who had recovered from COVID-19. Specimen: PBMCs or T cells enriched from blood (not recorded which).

The CDR3 sequence: CASSLGEGQDEQYF. The CDR3 DNA reads TGCGCCAGCAGCTTGGGGGAGGGGCAGGACGAGCAGTACTTC. The chain is built from TRBV5-1 and TRBJ2-7; 7 nucleotides align to TRBD2. V dropped 0 bases and J dropped 5; count of bases not matched to a gene: 5. The V gene's germline CDR1 is SGHRS and CDR2 YFSETQ. The CDR3 runs to 14 residues.